What follows are 24 T cell receptor beta chains derived from one specimen sequenced in a study of T cell repertoires in cytomegalovirus infection. These TCRs' antigens remain unknown. Each CDR3 protein gets one entry after TCRdb re-called the reads with MiXCR. The sample has about 770,000 distinct CDR3 sequences; almost 30% are singletons. The starting material was cultured CD8+ T cells from PBMCs, obtained from culture after CMV antigen stimulation. The source is a human donor in good health (CMV status not recorded). Some clones in this sample may be carry-over from other donors' samples.

The CDR3 reads CASSQDPQGVGTGELFF. The CDR3, as DNA: TGCGCCAGCAGCCAAGATCCCCAGGGAGTTGGCACCGGGGAGCTGTTTTTT. The chain carries TRBV4-3 and TRBJ2-2; D tentatively fits TRBD1 or TRBD2 (5 bases each). This CDR3 spans 17 amino acids. V dropped 0 bases and J dropped 4 bases, with 15 bases sitting between them. Per the germline V gene, CDR1 is LGHNA and CDR2 is YSLEER.

This clonotype was seen only a few times. V usage is TRBV5-4 and J usage is TRBJ2-1; 8 nucleotides match TRBD2. V lost 4 bases and J lost 0; bases outside the gene matches: 9. The germline CDR1 and CDR2 sequences are SGHNT and YYREEE (reference sequence). The CDR3 sequence is 17 residues long. CDR3 sequence: CASSNLTSGFSYNEQFF. The CDR3 DNA is TGTGCCAGCAGCAACCTCACTAGCGGATTCTCCTACAATGAGCAGTTCTTC.

This clonotype was seen ten or more times. This chain links TRBV7-2 with TRBJ2-7, with D uncertain. CDR3 size: 11 residues. The ends were cut back, 3 bases at V and 6 bases at J, with 6 bases in the middle. Germline loops: CDR1 SGHTA, CDR2 FQGNSA. The CDR3 loop is CASSFEVEQYF. The CDR3 DNA reads TGTGCCAGCAGCTTTGAAGTCGAGCAGTACTTC.

This clonotype turned up a few times. J is TRBJ2-3 and V is TRBV4-2; the match to TRBD2 covers 11 bases. J gave up 2 bases and V 1 base, and 5 bases lay outside the gene matches. Germline CDR1 reads LGHNA; CDR2 reads YNFKEQ. The CDR3 runs to 17 residues. The chain's CDR3 is CASSQGLAGTHTDTQYF. The CDR3 DNA follows: TGTGCCAGCAGCCAAGGACTAGCGGGGACCCACACAGATACGCAGTATTTT.

This clonotype was seen only a few times. The chain uses TRBV7-6 and TRBJ2-7; D is perhaps TRBD2 (6 bases). The length of the CDR3 is 13 residues. V lost 2 bases, J lost 7 bases, and 12 bases lay in between. The germline CDR1 and CDR2 sequences are SGHVS and FNYEAQ. CDR3: CASSLSSRGEQYV. The CDR3 bases are TGTGCCAGCAGCTTATCGAGCCGGGGGGAGCAGTACGTC.

The rearrangement links TRBV27 to TRBJ1-2; 8 bases fit TRBD1. After removal of 7 bases from V and 3 bases from J, the junction contained 7 bases not matched to a gene. The germline CDR1 and CDR2 sequences are MNHEY and SMNVEV (reference sequence). CDR3 length equals 14 residues. The CDR3 DNA reads as TGTGCCAGCACCAGAGCAGGGGGCGACTATGGCTACACCTTC. This translates into CASTRAGGDYGYTF.

This clonotype has a count of ten or more. CDR3: CASSSNEGGFNEKLFF. The CDR3 region has the DNA TGTGCCAGCAGCTCGAACGAGGGAGGATTTAATGAAAAACTGTTTTTT. The genes are TRBV7-9 and TRBJ1-4; no reliable D call. There are 16 residues in the CDR3. V was cut by 4 bases and J by 4 bases, with 16 bases left in between. In germline, CDR1 is SEHNR, CDR2 FQNEAQ (reference sequence).

The rearrangement uses TRBV27 and TRBJ2-5, with D possibly TRBD2 on 7 matching bases. V lost 6 bases and J lost 5, with 16 bases in between. CDR3 size: 14 residues. Germline lookup yields CDR1 MNHEY and CDR2 SMNVEV (reference sequence). This CDR3 reads CASSLGGAVETQYF. The DNA of the CDR3 is TGTGCCAGCAGCCTTGGGGGGGCAGTCGAGACCCAGTACTTC.

The V and J genes are TRBV12-3 or TRBV12-4 and TRBJ2-5, with 10 bases that match TRBD2. The CDR3 consists of 17 residues. The ends lost 3 bases at V and 5 bases at J; junction bases unmatched: 12. The CDR3, as DNA: TGTGCCAGCAGTTTCATCCCATCTCCGGGACTAGCGGAGACCCAGTACTTC. This sequence encodes CASSFIPSPGLAETQYF.

The V and J genes are TRBV7-9 and TRBJ2-5; 7 bases match TRBD2. The J segment lost 5 bases and the V segment lost 2 bases, leaving 14 bases of the junction unmatched. The CDR3 is 17 amino acids. Germline V CDR1 and CDR2: SEHNR, FQNEAQ (reference sequence). This CDR3 reads CASSLPPNYGGWETQYF. As DNA, the CDR3 is TGTGCCAGCAGCTTACCCCCAAACTACGGGGGGTGGGAGACCCAGTACTTC.

This clonotype was observed at least ten times. The rearrangement links TRBV7-9 to TRBJ2-7; D is ambiguous. This CDR3 has 13 residues. V was shortened by 6 bases and J by 4 bases, with 13 bases between the two germline ends. The germline V gene encodes CDR1 SEHNR and CDR2 FQNEAQ (reference sequence). The CDR3 sequence: CASSFPGSYEQYF. In nucleotides, the CDR3 is TGTGCCAGCAGTTTCCCAGGTTCGTACGAGCAGTACTTC.

This clonotype was seen a few times. The rearrangement links TRBV6-5 to TRBJ1-5, with 7 bases lining up with TRBD1. Looked up from germline, CDR1 is MNHEY and CDR2 is SVGAGI. This CDR3 has 15 residues. The V gene end was trimmed by 6 bases and the J gene end by 4 bases; junction bases not matched to a gene: 9. The CDR3 region has the DNA TGTGCCAGCAGCCCCGACAGGGTGGCAAATCAGCCCCAGCATTTT. Amino acids: CASSPDRVANQPQHF.

This clonotype has just a few counts. The genes are TRBV7-6 and TRBJ2-1; D is possibly TRBD2 (7 bases). Per the germline V gene, CDR1 is SGHVS and CDR2 is FNYEAQ. CDR3 size: 15 residues. V was cut by 4 bases and J by 3 bases, with 13 bases left in between. CDR3 sequence reads: CASSSPGGIYNEQFF. CDR3 sequence (DNA): TGTGCCAGCAGCTCCCCGGGGGGCATCTACAATGAGCAGTTCTTC.

This chain connects TRBV27 to TRBJ1-5; weak D call: TRBD1 (6 bases). V lost 6 bases and J lost 6, with 9 bases in between. Germline CDR1 MNHEY, CDR2 SMNVEV (reference sequence). CDR3 length: 12 residues. CDR3 in amino acids: CASRQGTQPQHF. The CDR3 DNA follows: TGTGCCAGCAGGCAGGGGACTCAGCCCCAGCATTTT.

This clonotype was seen just once. V is TRBV7-6 and J is TRBJ2-2; D remains unclear. The germline V and J ends were trimmed by 7 bases and 8 bases, with 20 bases remaining between them. Germline V gene sequence: CDR1 SGHVS, CDR2 FNYEAQ. This CDR3 spans 15 amino acids. CDR3 DNA sequence: TGTGCCAGCAAACCCCCTCAGGCCTTTGGTGGGGAGCTGTTTTTT. This encodes CASKPPQAFGGELFF.

J is TRBJ2-7 and V is TRBV7-6, with 7 nucleotides matching TRBD1. The CDR3 has 13 amino acids. Germline CDR1 SGHVS, CDR2 FNYEAQ. Trimming cost V 5 bases and J 8 bases; bases outside gene matches: 9. CDR3 coding DNA: TGTGCCAGCAGCGGACGGGACAGCCGCCAGCAGTACTTC. As protein: CASSGRDSRQQYF. The variable domain in full, with the rest retrieved from reference TRBV7-6 and TRBJ2-7, is GAGVSQSPRYKVTKRGQDVALRCDPISGHVSLYWYRQALGQGPEFLTYFNYEAQQDKSGLPNDRFSAERPEGSISTLTIQRTEQRDSAMYRCASSGRDSRQQYFGPGTRLTVT.

This clonotype was seen more than once but under ten times. The J gene is TRBJ2-7, the V gene TRBV12-3 or TRBV12-4; perhaps TRBD1 as D (5 bases). Trimming took 1 base from V and 5 from J, leaving 9 bases between them. The CDR3 length is 13 residues. The CDR3 here is CASSLGTTDEQYV. The DNA for the CDR3 is TGTGCCAGCAGTTTAGGGACAACGGACGAGCAGTACGTC.

This chain uses TRBV29-1 with TRBJ2-5, with a tentative D call TRBD2 (6 bases). V was pared by 6 bases and J by 3 bases, with 11 bases between. The CDR3 totals 12 residues. From germline, CDR1 is SQVTM and CDR2 ANQGSEA. Here the CDR3 reads CSVGTGEETQYF. In DNA, the CDR3 is TGCAGCGTGGGGACGGGGGAAGAGACCCAGTACTTC.

This clonotype came up once. The rearrangement links TRBV12-3 or TRBV12-4 to TRBJ2-7; D not resolved. This CDR3 has 12 amino acids. V shed 5 bases and J shed 2 bases, with 7 bases lying between them. The CDR3 spells CASSAHPYEQYF. The DNA for the CDR3 is TGTGCCAGCAGTGCCCATCCCTACGAGCAGTACTTC.

The gene calls are TRBV2 and TRBJ2-3; D remains unclear. Germline V gene sequence: CDR1 SNHLY, CDR2 FYNNEI. The V gene lost 5 bases and the J gene lost 4 bases, with 7 bases spanning the gap. The CDR3 consists of 12 residues. The CDR3 DNA reads TGTGCCAGCAGTAAGGTGGCAGATACGCAGTATTTT. As protein: CASSKVADTQYF.

A few counts support this clonotype. The chain has TRBV28 and TRBJ2-3; D not resolved. The CDR3 covers 16 residues. Germline lookup yields CDR1 MDHEN and CDR2 SYDVKM. Trimming stripped 2 bases from V and 0 bases from J, with 12 bases between. Here the CDR3 DNA reads TGTGCCAGCAGTTTACGTGCGTTGGCTAGCACAGATACGCAGTATTTT. It translates to CASSLRALASTDTQYF.

The rearrangement joins TRBV28 to TRBJ1-5; D unclear. The ends were cut back, 5 bases at V and 11 bases at J, with 16 bases in the middle. Germline CDR1 and CDR2: MDHEN and SYDVKM. There are 13 residues in the CDR3. The CDR3 reads CASSLRTLPAQHF. The CDR3 nucleotides are TGTGCCAGCAGTCTCCGGACTCTCCCGGCCCAGCATTTT. Variable domain in full (rest from reference TRBV28 and TRBJ1-5): DVKVTQSSRYLVKRTGEKVFLECVQDMDHENMFWYRQDPGLGLRLIYFSYDVKMKEKGDIPEGYSVSREKKERFSLILESASTNQTSMYLCASSLRTLPAQHFGDGTRLSIL.

This clonotype was detected only a few times. This rearrangement joins TRBV15 to TRBJ1-2, with D possibly being TRBD1 (6 bases). Germline lookup yields CDR1 LNHNV and CDR2 YYDKDF (reference sequence). Between the trimmed V and J ends, which lost 0 bases and 8 bases, there was a span of 19 bases. CDR3 length equals 16 residues. CDR3 in DNA: TGTGCCACCAGCAGAGATCGGGCTGGACAGTTAGAGGGCTACACCTTC. This sequence encodes CATSRDRAGQLEGYTF.

A few counts support this clonotype. The J gene is TRBJ2-2, the V gene TRBV7-6; 7 nucleotides align to TRBD1. The CDR3 spans 15 residues. The germline V gene encodes CDR1 SGHVS and CDR2 FNYEAQ. Trimming at V came to 4 bases and at J to 7 bases, leaving 9 bases not matched to a gene. CDR3 coding DNA: TGTGCCAGCAGCTCGATACAGGGGTTAAGCGGGGAGCTGTTTTTT. Translation: CASSSIQGLSGELFF.